Below are 19 T cell receptor beta chains sequenced from a single sample in a study of cytomegalovirus exposure and HLA in healthy donors. It was with 60 Vbeta and 13 Jbeta primers that the PCR ran. Here immunoSEQ multiplex PCR was the method, and the copy in TCRdb shows in-frame clones only, minus some. This sample carries 160,000 or so clones, about four fifths of them seen once, and the ten largest clones take 7%. The sample taken for sequencing was PBMCs. The receptors derive from a woman aged 25 to 39 in good health and CMV-seropositive.

This clone came up once. V gene TRBV19 combines with J gene TRBJ1-5; D is ambiguous. There are 12 residues in the CDR3. Per germline, CDR1 LNHDA and CDR2 SQIVND (reference sequence). With 3 bases removed from V and 7 bases from J, the gap between germline ends came to 7 bases. The CDR3 DNA is TGTGCCAGTAGTATGGCCAAACAGCCCCAGCATTTT. This gives the protein CASSMAKQPQHF.

The chain is built from TRBV7-7 and TRBJ2-7; TRBD1 agrees at 7 bases. Losses at the gene ends were 4 bases for V and 5 bases for J; bases not matched to a gene: 17. The length of the CDR3 is 17 residues. Germline V CDR1 and CDR2: SSHAT, FNYEAQ (reference sequence). The CDR3 DNA is TGTGCCAGCAGCTCCCAGGTCTACAGGGGACGGCTCCACGAGCAGTACTTC. Translated: CASSSQVYRGRLHEQYF.

This clone has a handful of counts. This chain joins TRBV7-9 and TRBJ1-4; D uncertain. The CDR3 spans 16 residues. Germline assignment: CDR1 SEHNR and CDR2 FQNEAQ (reference sequence). V was clipped by 1 base and J by 0 bases, with 9 bases between them. CDR3 sequence reads: CASSLVVLATNEKLFF. The CDR3 DNA reads as TGTGCCAGCAGCTTAGTAGTACTGGCAACTAATGAAAAACTGTTTTTT.

The chain couples TRBV28 to TRBJ1-4, with 8 bases fitting TRBD1. V shed 6 bases and J 7 bases; nucleotides not matched to a gene: 13. The CDR3 runs 16 residues. Germline CDR1 MDHEN, CDR2 SYDVKM. CDR3 residues: CASSSLTGGKREKLFF. The DNA of the CDR3 is TGTGCCAGCAGCTCTCTCACAGGGGGGAAGCGTGAAAAACTGTTTTTT.

J is TRBJ1-1 and V is TRBV5-4; 9 bases map to TRBD1. CDR1 is SGHNT and CDR2 is YYREEE in the germline V gene (reference sequence). After removal of 5 bases from V and 5 bases from J, the junction contained 10 bases not matched to a gene. The CDR3 is 15 amino acids. The CDR3 spells CASSQGDRAVTEAFF. DNA of the CDR3: TGTGCCAGCAGTCAGGGGGACAGGGCTGTGACTGAAGCTTTCTTT.

The chain links TRBV19 to TRBJ2-4, with TRBD2 matching 10 bases. The V and J ends lost 4 bases and 7 bases, in that order; junction bases with no gene match: 1. Per the germline V gene, CDR1 is LNHDA and CDR2 is SQIVND (reference sequence). The CDR3 spans 13 residues. The CDR3 reads CASSRLAGNIQYF. The CDR3 coding sequence is TGTGCCAGTAGTAGACTAGCGGGCAACATTCAGTACTTC.

The rearrangement joins TRBV13 to TRBJ2-3, with D possibly being TRBD2 (5 bases). Looked up from germline, CDR1 is PRHDT and CDR2 is FYEKMQ (reference sequence). Trimming cost V 0 bases and J 5 bases, with 9 bases left between them. The CDR3 is 14 amino acids. The CDR3 loop reads CASSLGHGEDTQYF. CDR3 bases: TGTGCCAGCAGCTTAGGCCACGGGGAAGATACGCAGTATTTT.

This clone was seen a handful of times. The chain combines TRBV28 with TRBJ1-2, with no clear D. Germline V gives CDR1 MDHEN, CDR2 SYDVKM. This CDR3 region has 13 residues. The V gene lost 3 bases and the J gene lost 5 bases, with 10 bases spanning the gap. Here the CDR3 reads CASSFFEGYGYTF. In DNA form, the CDR3 reads TGTGCCAGCAGTTTTTTCGAGGGTTATGGCTACACCTTC.

This clone was found a few times. A read error may account for a junction end that differs from germline. V gene TRBV28 combines with J gene TRBJ1-5; D is perhaps TRBD1 (5 bases). CDR1 MDHEN and CDR2 SYDVKM come from the germline V gene. This CDR3 has 16 amino acids. CDR3 protein: CASSWSGGRANRPQHF. The CDR3 DNA reads TGTGCCAGCAGTTGGTCAGGTGGCAGGGCGAATCGGCCCCAGCATTTT.

The chain has TRBV19 and TRBJ1-4; the D gene is possibly TRBD1 (6 bases). Germline-derived CDR1 and CDR2 are LNHDA and SQIVND (reference sequence). There are 14 residues in the CDR3. The V end was cut by 4 bases, the J end by 7 bases, with 13 bases between. The chain's CDR3 is CASSTDRGGEKLFF. CDR3 in DNA: TGTGCCAGTAGTACCGACAGAGGGGGTGAAAAACTGTTTTTT.

J is TRBJ1-1 and V is TRBV10-3; 8 nucleotides align to TRBD1. This CDR3 is built from 15 residues. The V gene end was trimmed by 1 base and the J gene end by 1 base; junction bases not matched to a gene: 2. Germline CDR1 and CDR2: ENHRY and SYGVKD. The CDR3 sequence is CAISEFGTGNTEAFF. In nucleotides, the CDR3 is TGTGCCATCAGTGAGTTCGGGACAGGGAACACTGAAGCTTTCTTT.

Note on this clone: An end of the junction differs from the germline gene, which may be a read error. V usage is TRBV15 and J usage is TRBJ1-2; D not certain. The CDR3 is made up of 14 amino acids. CDR1 LNHNV and CDR2 YYDKDF come from the germline V gene (reference sequence). Here the CDR3 reads CATSRELTNYGYTF. The CDR3 nucleotides are TGTGCCACCAGCCGAGAACTCACTAACTATGGCTACACCTTC.

The J gene is TRBJ1-1, the V gene TRBV6-1; possibly TRBD1 for D (6 bases). CDR3 length: 14 amino acids. V was shortened by 5 bases and J by 1 base, with 11 bases between the two germline ends. CDR1 is MNHNS, CDR2 SASEGT, per germline. The CDR3 region has the DNA TGTGCCAGCAGTTGGGGGGGCGGGAACACTGAAGCTTTCTTT. It encodes CASSWGGGNTEAFF.

This clone appeared once. The rearrangement links TRBV9 to TRBJ1-2, with 7 positions matching TRBD1. The CDR3 is 15 residues long. V was pared by 3 bases and J by 4 bases, with 9 bases of the junction left unmatched. Germline-derived CDR1 and CDR2 are SGDLS and YYNGEE. The CDR3 nucleotides are TGTGCCAGCAGCGCCCAGGGGGGCCTCTTCTATGGCTACACCTTC. Protein sequence: CASSAQGGLFYGYTF.

This clone has just a few counts. The chain couples TRBV7-2 to TRBJ2-5; no firm D call. The tail of the sequence fits TRBJ2-7 better, so the J call may be wrong. The CDR3 is 12 residues long. CDR1 and CDR2 from the germline V gene are SGHTA and FQGNSA. DNA of the CDR3: TGTGCCAGCAGCCTTACTTCCTACGAGCAGTACTTC. Translating it yields CASSLTSYEQYF.

Of note for this clone: Given a much more abundant clone one base away, this may be a read error. The same CDR3 arises from other DNA sequences in this sample as well. This chain joins TRBV7-3 and TRBJ1-1; D might be TRBD1 (6 bases). The CDR3 loop spans 14 amino acids. V was shortened by 0 bases and J by 1 base, with 6 bases between the two germline ends. Germline V gives CDR1 SGHTA, CDR2 FQGTGA. The CDR3: CASSLTGGNTEAFF. In DNA, the CDR3 is TGTGCCAGCAGCTTAACAGGGGGGAACACTGAAGCTTTCTTT. The full variable domain, with the rest looked up from reference TRBV7-3 and TRBJ1-1, is GAGVSQTPSNKVTEKGKYVELRCDPISGHTALYWYRQSLGQGPEFLIYFQGTGAADDSGLPNDRFFAVRPEGSVSTLKIQRTERGDSAVYLCASSLTGGNTEAFFGQGTRLTVV.

The V and J genes are TRBV30 and TRBJ2-4; 9 nucleotides agree with TRBD2. The V and J ends lost 4 bases and 6 bases, in that order; junction bases with no gene match: 10. The CDR3 length is 15 residues. Germline CDR1 is GTSNPN and CDR2 is SVGIG (reference sequence). CDR3 bases: TGTGCCTGGACAAATGCGGGGGGGCCCGGAAACATTCAGTACTTC. Translation: CAWTNAGGPGNIQYF.

Here the CDR3 reads CASSQLAAGTDTQYF. In nucleotides, the CDR3 is TGCGCCAGCAGCCAGCTCGCTGCGGGCACAGATACGCAGTATTTT. The rearrangement links TRBV5-1 to TRBJ2-3; no reliable D call. The germline gives CDR1 SGHRS, CDR2 YFSETQ. This CDR3 has 15 residues. V lost 4 bases and J lost 1, with 13 bases in between.

This clone was seen just once. CDR3 nucleotides: TGTGCCAGCAGCGTAGCATCAGGGAGGAATTCACCCCTCCACTTT. This encodes CASSVASGRNSPLHF. This chain joins TRBV9 and TRBJ1-6, with D perhaps matching TRBD1 (5 bases). The CDR3 spans 15 residues. Trimming left V 0 bases short and J 7 bases short, with 11 bases between. Germline CDR1 and CDR2: SGDLS and YYNGEE. Variable domain in full (rest from reference TRBV9 and TRBJ1-6): DSGVTQTPKHLITATGQRVTLRCSPRSGDLSVYWYQQSLDQGLQFLIQYYNGEERAKGNILERFSAQQFPDLHSELNLSSLELGDSALYFCASSVASGRNSPLHFGNGTRLTVT.